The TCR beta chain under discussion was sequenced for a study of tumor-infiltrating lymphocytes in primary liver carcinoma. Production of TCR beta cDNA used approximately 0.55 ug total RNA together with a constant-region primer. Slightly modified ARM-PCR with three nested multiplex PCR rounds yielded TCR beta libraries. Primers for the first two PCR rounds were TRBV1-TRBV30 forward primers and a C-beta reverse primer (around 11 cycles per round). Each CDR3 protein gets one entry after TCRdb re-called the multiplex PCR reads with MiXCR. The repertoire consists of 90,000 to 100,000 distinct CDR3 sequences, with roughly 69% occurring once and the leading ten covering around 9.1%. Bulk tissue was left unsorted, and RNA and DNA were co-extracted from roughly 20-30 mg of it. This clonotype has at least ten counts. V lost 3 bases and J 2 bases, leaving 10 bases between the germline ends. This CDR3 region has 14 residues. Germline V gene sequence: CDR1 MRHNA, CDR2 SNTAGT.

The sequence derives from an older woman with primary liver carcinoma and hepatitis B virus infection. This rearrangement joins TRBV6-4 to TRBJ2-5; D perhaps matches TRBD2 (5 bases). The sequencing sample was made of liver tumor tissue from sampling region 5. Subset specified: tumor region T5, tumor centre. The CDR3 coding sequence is TGTGCCAGCAGTGAAGGCGGGTATCAAGAGACCCAGTACTTC. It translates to CASSEGGYQETQYF.